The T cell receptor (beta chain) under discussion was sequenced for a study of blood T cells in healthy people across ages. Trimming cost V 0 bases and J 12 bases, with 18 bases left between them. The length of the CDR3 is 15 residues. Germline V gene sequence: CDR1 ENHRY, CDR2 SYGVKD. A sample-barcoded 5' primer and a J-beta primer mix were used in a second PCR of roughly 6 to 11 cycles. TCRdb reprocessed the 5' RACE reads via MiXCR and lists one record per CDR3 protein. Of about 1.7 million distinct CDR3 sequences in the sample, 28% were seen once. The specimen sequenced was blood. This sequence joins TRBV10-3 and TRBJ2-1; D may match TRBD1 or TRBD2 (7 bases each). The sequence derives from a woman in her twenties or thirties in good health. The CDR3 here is CAISESPGGGYGQFF. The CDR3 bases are TGTGCCATCAGTGAGTCACCAGGGGGAGGGTACGGGCAGTTCTTC.